The 7 T cell receptor beta chains below were found in one sample sequenced in a study of cytomegalovirus exposure and HLA in healthy donors. The PCR contained 60 Vbeta and 13 Jbeta primers. Some clones are missing from TCRdb's copy, which holds only in-frame ones; the method was immunoSEQ multiplex PCR. The sample carries 90,000 to 110,000 clones, roughly 13% recorded once. The sequenced sample was PBMCs. Receptors originate from a man aged 35-49 years in good health and CMV-seropositive.

Comment on this clone: A far larger clone lies a single base away; this is likely a read error. Other nucleotide sequences in the sample specify the same CDR3. The chain couples TRBV27 to TRBJ1-1, with D uncertain. Germline assignment: CDR1 MNHEY and CDR2 SMNVEV (reference sequence). This CDR3 is 14 amino acids long. DNA of the CDR3: TGTGCCAGCAGTCCTTCATTCGGGGTTACTGAAGCTTTCTTC. Amino acid sequence: CASSPSFGVTEAFF.

A few counts support this clone. The rearrangement joins TRBV4-2 to TRBJ2-2; 7 bases fit TRBD2. The ends lost 1 base at V and 2 bases at J; junction bases unmatched: 1. The germline gives CDR1 LGHNA, CDR2 YNFKEQ. The CDR3 length is 15 residues. Here the CDR3 DNA reads TGTGCCAGCAGCCAAGGACTAGCTAACACCGGGGAGCTGTTTTTT. This sequence encodes CASSQGLANTGELFF.

This sequence joins TRBV27 and TRBJ2-1; 10 bases are a match to TRBD2. J was trimmed by 6 bases and V by 2 bases; bases with no gene match: 7. The CDR3 is 16 amino acids. In germline, CDR1 is MNHEY, CDR2 SMNVEV (reference sequence). CDR3 loop: CASSLRRSGRGNEQFF. The CDR3 nucleotides read TGTGCCAGCAGTTTAAGAAGGAGCGGGAGGGGCAATGAGCAGTTCTTC.

J is TRBJ2-7 and V is TRBV7-8; the D gene is possibly TRBD2 (6 bases). Germline V gene sequence: CDR1 SGHVS, CDR2 FQNEAQ. The CDR3 is made up of 14 amino acids. Trimming shortened V by 4 bases and J by 0 bases, and 10 bases separated the two germline ends. CDR3 residues: CASSSIGSSYEQYF. The CDR3 nucleotides are TGTGCCAGCAGCTCCATCGGGAGCTCCTACGAGCAGTACTTC.

The V call is TRBV11-2, the J call TRBJ2-3; D is possibly TRBD1 (6 bases). Germline V lookup: CDR1 SGHAT, CDR2 FQNNGV. Between the trimmed V and J ends, which lost 5 bases and 2 bases, there was a span of 14 bases. CDR3 length: 15 residues. CDR3 loop: CASSPYRGHTDTQYF. In nucleotides, the CDR3 is TGTGCCAGCAGCCCATATAGGGGACACACAGATACGCAGTATTTT.

V and J are TRBV6-5 and TRBJ1-2; D uncertain. The CDR3 runs to 13 residues. V shed 5 bases and J shed 3 bases, with 10 bases lying between them. Germline values: CDR1 MNHEY, CDR2 SVGAGI. Here the CDR3 reads CASSRNGDYGYTF. CDR3 DNA: TGTGCCAGCAGTCGGAATGGAGACTATGGCTACACCTTC.

A remark on this clone: A junction end diverges from the germline sequence, so it may reflect a read error. The rearrangement joins TRBV11-2 to TRBJ2-7, with 8 positions matching TRBD2. Germline CDR1 and CDR2: SGHAT and FQNNGV. This CDR3 is built from 15 residues. The DNA of the CDR3 is TGTGCCAGCAGCTCCTTGACTAGCGAATTCTACGCGCAGTACTTC. Residues: CASSSLTSEFYAQYF.